The rows below give T cell receptor beta chains drawn from one sample of a study of naive and memory T cell subsets. TCRdb re-called the 5' RACE reads with MiXCR, one entry per CDR3 protein. The table includes over 25,000 distinct CDR3 sequences, approximately 20% detected once. Every receptor here comes from a female donor in good health. The CDR3 runs from the conserved cysteine through the conserved F or W. Each record gives: J gene, CDR3 length, V gene, CDR3 protein.

j_call: TRBJ2-7
cdr3_length: 13
v_call: TRBV11-2
cdr3_aa: CASSAHLRDEQYF

j_call: TRBJ2-5
cdr3_length: 15
v_call: TRBV11-3
cdr3_aa: CASSSTSGTGETQYF

j_call: TRBJ2-5
cdr3_length: 15
v_call: TRBV10-3
cdr3_aa: CAISESPGQGETQYF

j_call: TRBJ2-2
cdr3_length: 12
v_call: TRBV20-1
cdr3_aa: CSAGVDTGELFF

j_call: TRBJ1-1
cdr3_length: 15
v_call: TRBV18
cdr3_aa: CASSPITAGLTEAFF

j_call: TRBJ2-5
cdr3_length: 13
v_call: TRBV7-2
cdr3_aa: CASSAPNGETQYF

j_call: TRBJ2-3
cdr3_length: 12
v_call: TRBV29-1
cdr3_aa: CIWGGSTDTQYF

j_call: TRBJ2-1
cdr3_length: 14
v_call: TRBV12-3/TRBV12-4
cdr3_aa: CASSLRLAKNEQFF

j_call: TRBJ2-3
cdr3_length: 13
v_call: TRBV20-1
cdr3_aa: CSAEQQKTDTQYF

j_call: TRBJ1-1
cdr3_length: 14
v_call: TRBV2
cdr3_aa: CASSPRSMNTEAFF

j_call: TRBJ2-1
cdr3_length: 12
v_call: TRBV20-1
cdr3_aa: CSARTGGYEQFF

j_call: TRBJ2-5
cdr3_length: 14
v_call: TRBV12-3/TRBV12-4
cdr3_aa: CASSLGTLEETQYF

j_call: TRBJ2-7
cdr3_length: 14
v_call: TRBV12-3/TRBV12-4
cdr3_aa: CASSMGQGAYEQYF

j_call: TRBJ2-3
cdr3_length: 14
v_call: TRBV12-3/TRBV12-4
cdr3_aa: CASTLGLSGDTQYF

j_call: TRBJ2-7
cdr3_length: 14
v_call: TRBV5-1
cdr3_aa: CASSLGTPTYEQYF

j_call: TRBJ1-1
cdr3_length: 12
v_call: TRBV29-1
cdr3_aa: CSVDRGLTEAFF

j_call: TRBJ2-2
cdr3_length: 14
v_call: TRBV29-1
cdr3_aa: CSVAGDRGNGELFF

j_call: TRBJ2-7
cdr3_length: 14
v_call: TRBV20-1
cdr3_aa: CSARVDRETYEQYF

j_call: TRBJ2-7
cdr3_length: 13
v_call: TRBV20-1
cdr3_aa: CSATDREPYEQYF

j_call: TRBJ2-1
cdr3_length: 14
v_call: TRBV29-1
cdr3_aa: CSVPPSGRANEQFF

j_call: TRBJ2-3
cdr3_length: 14
v_call: TRBV6-5
cdr3_aa: CASSYGGTPDTQYF

j_call: TRBJ2-3
cdr3_length: 15
v_call: TRBV7-8
cdr3_aa: CASSPYGLGGDTQYF

j_call: TRBJ2-3
cdr3_length: 16
v_call: TRBV15
cdr3_aa: CATSRVPVGSADTQYF

j_call: TRBJ2-1
cdr3_length: 14
v_call: TRBV29-1
cdr3_aa: CSANRDNAFYEQFF

j_call: TRBJ2-3
cdr3_length: 16
v_call: TRBV5-1
cdr3_aa: CASSAASGGVPDTQYF

j_call: TRBJ2-1
cdr3_length: 14
v_call: TRBV20-1
cdr3_aa: CSARGPMSGDEQFF

j_call: TRBJ2-3
cdr3_length: 13
v_call: TRBV4-3
cdr3_aa: CASSRQYTDTQYF

j_call: TRBJ1-1
cdr3_length: 13
v_call: TRBV7-9
cdr3_aa: CASSSPPNTEAFF

j_call: TRBJ2-3
cdr3_length: 14
v_call: TRBV29-1
cdr3_aa: CSVDNGRGPDTQYF

j_call: TRBJ1-1
cdr3_length: 13
v_call: TRBV6-5
cdr3_aa: CASSLNWNTEAFF

j_call: TRBJ2-7
cdr3_length: 13
v_call: TRBV10-3
cdr3_aa: CAISESGLGEQYF

j_call: TRBJ2-3
cdr3_length: 15
v_call: TRBV29-1
cdr3_aa: CSVDGGSAAPDTQYF

j_call: TRBJ1-6
cdr3_length: 14
v_call: TRBV9
cdr3_aa: CASSVGPTNSPLHF

j_call: TRBJ2-1
cdr3_length: 14
v_call: TRBV7-2
cdr3_aa: CASKPGGAYNEQFF

j_call: TRBJ2-1
cdr3_length: 14
v_call: TRBV6-4
cdr3_aa: CASSDSSGGNEQFF

j_call: TRBJ2-2
cdr3_length: 11
v_call: TRBV6-5
cdr3_aa: CASIGPGELFF

j_call: TRBJ2-7
cdr3_length: 14
v_call: TRBV20-1
cdr3_aa: CSARESRTVYEQYF

j_call: TRBJ2-7
cdr3_length: 18
v_call: TRBV12-3/TRBV12-4
cdr3_aa: CASSLVVTLSSPTYEQYF

j_call: TRBJ1-2
cdr3_length: 17
v_call: TRBV7-8
cdr3_aa: CASSKGVGGPANYGYTF

j_call: TRBJ1-2
cdr3_length: 13
v_call: TRBV29-1
cdr3_aa: CSGLKQGEYGYTF

j_call: TRBJ2-7
cdr3_length: 15
v_call: TRBV9
cdr3_aa: CASSQGGGQLSEQYF

j_call: TRBJ1-5
cdr3_length: 17
v_call: TRBV10-1
cdr3_aa: CASTGGQGMSCNQPQHF

j_call: TRBJ2-3
cdr3_length: 12
v_call: TRBV12-3/TRBV12-4
cdr3_aa: CASLLLADTQYF